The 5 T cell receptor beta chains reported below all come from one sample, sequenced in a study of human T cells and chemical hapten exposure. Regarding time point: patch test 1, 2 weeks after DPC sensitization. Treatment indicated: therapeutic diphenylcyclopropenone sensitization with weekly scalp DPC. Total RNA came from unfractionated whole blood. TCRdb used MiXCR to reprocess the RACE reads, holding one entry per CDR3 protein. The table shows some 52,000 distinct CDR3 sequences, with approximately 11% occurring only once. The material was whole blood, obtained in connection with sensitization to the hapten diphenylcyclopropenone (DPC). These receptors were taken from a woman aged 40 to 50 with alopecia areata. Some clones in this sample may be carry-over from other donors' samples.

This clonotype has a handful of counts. CDR3 sequence: CSAYRQGNYGYTF. As DNA, the CDR3 is TGCAGTGCTTACAGACAGGGCAACTATGGCTACACCTTC. This sequence joins TRBV20-1 and TRBJ1-2, with TRBD1 identical over 7 bases. This CDR3 spans 13 amino acids. The germline V gene encodes CDR1 DFQATT and CDR2 SNEGSKA (reference sequence). Trimming took 5 bases from V and 2 from J; bases not matched to a gene: 5.

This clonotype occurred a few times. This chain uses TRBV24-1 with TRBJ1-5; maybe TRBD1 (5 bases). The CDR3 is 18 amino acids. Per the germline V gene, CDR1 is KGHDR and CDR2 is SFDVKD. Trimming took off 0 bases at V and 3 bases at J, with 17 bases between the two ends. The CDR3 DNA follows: TGTGCCACCAGTGATTTGCTGGGGCGAGAGTGGACCAATCAGCCCCAGCATTTT. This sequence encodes CATSDLLGREWTNQPQHF.

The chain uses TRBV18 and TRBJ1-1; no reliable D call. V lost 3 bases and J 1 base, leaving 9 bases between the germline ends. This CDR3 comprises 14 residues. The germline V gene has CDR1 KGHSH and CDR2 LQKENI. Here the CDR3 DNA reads TGTGCCAGCTCACCCCAAGAGGGGAACACTGAAGCTTTCTTT. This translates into CASSPQEGNTEAFF.

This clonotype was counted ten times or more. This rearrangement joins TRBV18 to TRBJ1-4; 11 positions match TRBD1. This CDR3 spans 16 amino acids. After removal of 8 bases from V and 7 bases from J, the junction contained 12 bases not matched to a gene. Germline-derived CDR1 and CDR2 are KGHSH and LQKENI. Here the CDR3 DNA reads TGTGCCAGCCACCTGGGGACAGGGGGGTATGGTGAAAAACTGTTTTTT. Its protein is CASHLGTGGYGEKLFF. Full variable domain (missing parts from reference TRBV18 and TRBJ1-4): NAGVMQNPRHLVRRRGQEARLRCSPMKGHSHVYWYRQLPEEGLKFMVYLQKENIIDESGMPKERFSAEFPKEGPSILRIQQVVRGDSAAYFCASHLGTGGYGEKLFFGSGTQLSVL.

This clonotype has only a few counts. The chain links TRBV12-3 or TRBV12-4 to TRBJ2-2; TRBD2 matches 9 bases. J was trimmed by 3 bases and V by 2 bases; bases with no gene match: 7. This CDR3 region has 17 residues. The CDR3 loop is CASSLRLAGADTGELFF. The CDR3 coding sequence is TGTGCCAGCAGTTTAAGATTAGCGGGGGCCGACACCGGGGAGCTGTTTTTT.